Below, one T cell receptor beta chain is given with its context. The germline V gene has CDR1 SGHDN and CDR2 FVKESK. The CDR3 spans 16 residues. With 1 base removed from V and 0 bases from J, the gap between germline ends came to 12 bases. This sample was taken from a study of blood T cell repertoires in COVID-19. Overall study: Samples taken during acute and convalescent COVID-19 were collected in the United States, Italy and Spain. PBMCs, B-cell-depleted T cells, or T cells provided the cDNA or gDNA that made up the material.

In the source study's methods: For nucleated cells, counts were estimated from reference gene primer amplification. This table comes from immunoSEQ multiplex PCR, and its TCRdb copy is limited to in-frame clones, with some not included. V and J calls and clone size are copied from that table; D and trimming were computed from the DNA. The table records almost 90,000 clones, approximately 88% of them present only once. The chain recombines TRBV14 with TRBJ1-2; D gene unclear. The sample taken for sequencing was peripheral blood. The source of this sequence is a man aged 80 or over with acute or convalescent COVID-19. This CDR3 reads CASSQAATTTNYGYTF. The DNA for the CDR3 is TGTGCCAGCAGCCAAGCGGCGACGACTACTAACTATGGCTACACCTTC.